This T cell receptor (beta chain) was recorded in a study of T cell repertoires in cytomegalovirus infection (dated by TCRdb to between 2018 and 2020). Background on the whole study: Alongside well-studied HLA-B-restricted epitopes, the peptide stimulations were aimed at recently identified HLA-C-restricted CMV epitopes, whose presentation resists viral immunomodulation. The HLA type of each donor mattered for the analysis, because public TCR beta signatures pointed to carriage of CMV infection along with the matching HLA type.

V is cut by 1 base and J by 2 bases, and the space between the germline ends is 9 bases. Including cysteine and phenylalanine, the CDR3 has 14 amino acids. This entry keeps only the CDR3 DNA: 42 bases, framed from base 1. Per the germline V gene (reference sequence), SGHNT is the CDR1 and YYREEE is the CDR2. The reads were generated on an Illumina HiSeq 1500. The public reads were reprocessed in TCRdb via fastp at Q25 and MiXCR, keeping in-frame beta chains. Each record represents a unique CDR3 protein, reported with the most common genes and DNA among its rows. Across this sample there are under 450,000 distinct CDR3 sequences, with about a third seen only once. The ten largest make up about 13% of the sample. This clonotype was detected a few times. What this receptor recognizes is not known. Base qualities are not recorded, but no much larger clone differs from it by a single base. Paper-wide results and their limitations: Carriers of CMV infection plus the relevant HLA type were discriminated by the cumulative frequency of public TCR beta family members in the study cohort and in an independent roughly 380-donor cohort. The ex vivo response was dominated by HLA-C-restricted CMV-specific TCR beta clonotypes, which also provided the single most frequent clonotype in two of eight donors.

According to the study, the label for this sample's treatment or condition signals: in vitro stimulation with specific CMV peptide epitopes to enrich CMV-specific T cells. The source of this sequence is a human donor in good health (CMV status not recorded). Some clones in this sample may be carry-over from other donors' samples. This receptor chain uses TRBV5-4 and TRBJ2-5, with a weak D call of TRBD2 (5 bases match). The input for sequencing was cultured PBMCs, taken from culture after CMV antigen stimulation. The nucleotides read TGTGCCAGCAGCTTGAAAGGACTTCAAGAGACCCAGTACTTC. The encoded protein is CASSLKGLQETQYF.